This TCR beta chain was identified during a study of blood T cell repertoires in COVID-19. Across the study: There were acute and convalescent COVID-19 samples, and they came from the United States, Italy and Spain. PBMCs, B-cell-depleted T cells, or T cells provided the cDNA or gDNA that made up the material.

Per the study methods: Researchers report that nucleated cell counts were estimated from reference gene primer amplification. Clones were read by immunoSEQ multiplex PCR, and TCRdb kept only the in-frame ones, dropping some. V and J calls and clone size come straight from that table; D and trimming were deduced from the DNA. The sample includes under 500,000 clones, 85% to 90% of them seen just once. Input material: peripheral blood. The receptor was derived from a woman aged 30 to 39 with acute or convalescent COVID-19.

In DNA form, the CDR3 reads TGCGCCAGCAGAGAACAGTGGACTAGCACAGATACGCAGTATTTT. It yields the protein CASREQWTSTDTQYF. The chain carries TRBV5-1 and TRBJ2-3, with TRBD2 as a possible D gene (5 bases). In germline, CDR1 is SGHRS, CDR2 YFSETQ. With 5 bases removed from V and 0 bases from J, the gap between germline ends came to 13 bases. The CDR3 extends over 15 amino acids.